The 20 T cell receptor beta chains listed next were all sequenced from one sample in a study of T cell repertoires in cytomegalovirus infection. No antigen has been assigned to these receptors. TCRdb reanalysed the reads using MiXCR and keeps one entry per CDR3 protein. The top ten hold around 45% of the sample, which has approximately 470,000 distinct CDR3 sequences, more than 40% seen once. Sample: cultured PBMCs, taken from culture after CMV antigen stimulation. The origin of the receptors is a human donor in good health (CMV status not recorded). Some clones in this sample may be carry-over from other donors' samples.

This clonotype was counted only a few times. The CDR3 is CASSRQSTFSYEQYF. The CDR3 DNA reads TGTGCCAGCAGCCGACAGTCTACATTCTCCTACGAGCAGTACTTC. The chain is built from TRBV7-2 and TRBJ2-7, with D possibly matching TRBD1 (5 bases). V was trimmed by 5 bases and J by 0 bases, leaving 14 bases between them. Germline CDR1 and CDR2: SGHTA and FQGNSA. The CDR3 is made up of 15 amino acids.

This chain links TRBV20-1 with TRBJ2-1, with TRBD2 as a possible D gene (5 bases). Deletions cut 0 bases from V and 6 bases from J, with 12 bases between. The germline V gene has CDR1 DFQATT and CDR2 SNEGSKA (reference sequence). This CDR3 has 14 residues. The chain's CDR3 is CSARDTPAGNEQFF. The CDR3 nucleotides are TGCAGTGCTAGAGATACCCCGGCGGGCAATGAGCAGTTCTTC.

This clonotype was seen a handful of times. V usage is TRBV20-1 and J usage is TRBJ1-5; the D gene is possibly TRBD1 (5 bases). CDR1 DFQATT and CDR2 SNEGSKA come from the germline V gene (reference sequence). CDR3 length: 17 amino acids. Trimming took off 2 bases at V and 2 bases at J, with 19 bases between the two ends. The CDR3 coding sequence is TGCAGTGCTAGACCTAAGGATGCCCCGGGGGGCAATCAGCCCCAGCATTTT. This codes for CSARPKDAPGGNQPQHF.

This clonotype was seen only a few times. The chain couples TRBV4-1 to TRBJ2-1; TRBD1 matches at 9 bases. Germline CDR1 reads MGHRA; CDR2 reads YSYEKL. CDR3 length: 15 residues. The V segment lost 6 bases and the J segment 8 bases; nucleotides outside the gene matches: 11. For the CDR3, the DNA is TGCGCCAGCAGAGGCGACCGACAGGGGGGTTATGAGCAGTTCTTC. Its translation: CASRGDRQGGYEQFF.

A few counts support this clonotype. V is TRBV7-8 and J is TRBJ2-3; possible D gene TRBD2, 7 bases. The germline CDR1 and CDR2 sequences are SGHVS and FQNEAQ. The CDR3 contains 17 residues. V was trimmed by 5 bases and J by 0 bases, leaving 18 bases between them. Here the CDR3 reads CASSTMRGGLSTDTQYF. The CDR3 nucleotides are TGTGCCAGCAGCACAATGAGGGGGGGCCTCAGCACAGATACGCAGTATTTT.

This clonotype was detected only a few times. The genes are TRBV7-2 and TRBJ2-3, with TRBD1 matching 11 bases. V shed 4 bases, J shed 7 bases, and the junction held 4 bases outside the gene matches. The CDR3 runs to 14 residues. Per germline, CDR1 SGHTA and CDR2 FQGNSA. The CDR3 coding sequence is TGTGCCAGCAGCTCCGGACAGGGGGCGTATACGCAGTATTTT. Translating gives CASSSGQGAYTQYF.

This chain joins TRBV19 and TRBJ2-1, with D possibly matching TRBD2 (5 bases). Germline lookup yields CDR1 LNHDA and CDR2 SQIVND (reference sequence). This CDR3 has 14 amino acids. V shed 11 bases and J shed 0 bases, with 14 bases lying between them. CDR3 sequence: CASRRESSYNEQFF. The CDR3 DNA follows: TGTGCCTCCCGACGGGAAAGCTCCTACAATGAGCAGTTCTTC.

The rearrangement joins TRBV2 to TRBJ1-5; maybe TRBD1 (6 bases). This CDR3 is 17 amino acids long. Germline CDR1 is SNHLY and CDR2 is FYNNEI. V lost 6 bases, J lost 1 base, and 19 bases lay in between. CDR3 DNA sequence: TGTGCCAGCAGGGCCAGGGGTGGTTCTATGAGCAATCAGCCCCAGCATTTT. Amino acids: CASRARGGSMSNQPQHF.

The rearrangement links TRBV12-3 or TRBV12-4 to TRBJ2-1; either TRBD1 or TRBD2 may fit D (6 bases each). The V and J ends lost 9 bases and 0 bases respectively, with 15 bases between them. This CDR3 has 15 amino acids. The DNA for the CDR3 is TGTGCCAGTGCCGGGGGCGGAGGCTCCTACAATGAGCAGTTCTTC. Its translation: CASAGGGGSYNEQFF.

As to this clonotype: An end of the junction differs from the germline gene, which may be a read error. The chain joins TRBV6-6 to TRBJ2-5; 8 bases agree with TRBD2. Germline-derived CDR1 and CDR2 are MNHNY and SVGAGI (reference sequence). CDR3 length: 17 residues. The CDR3 sequence: CARSYSGSGGSQETQYF. The CDR3 nucleotides read TGTGCCCGCAGTTACTCGGGGAGCGGGGGATCCCAAGAGACCCAGTACTTC.

The CDR3 bases are TGTGCCAGCAGAGATACTAGCTACAATGAGCAGTTCTTC. Its translation is CASRDTSYNEQFF. The chain has TRBV5-5 and TRBJ2-1; maybe TRBD2 (5 bases). The CDR3 covers 13 residues. Looked up from germline, CDR1 is SGHKS and CDR2 is YYEKEE (reference sequence). V was shortened by 5 bases and J by 3 bases, with 9 bases between the two germline ends.

This clonotype was counted between two and nine times. This chain uses TRBV7-8 with TRBJ1-5; no definite D call. CDR3 length: 16 residues. Germline values: CDR1 SGHVS, CDR2 FQNEAQ. Trimming shortened V by 2 bases and J by 9 bases, and 20 bases separated the two germline ends. CDR3 coding DNA: TGTGCCAGCAGCTTACCCCGTCGGGTTCTAAAGGGGCCCCAGCATTTT. It codes for CASSLPRRVLKGPQHF.

There are a few counts of this clonotype. The rearrangement uses TRBV7-8 and TRBJ2-5; D uncertain. V was trimmed by 5 bases and J by 0 bases, leaving 13 bases between them. CDR3 size: 15 residues. Per germline, CDR1 SGHVS and CDR2 FQNEAQ. CDR3 loop: CASSATMGYQETQYF. CDR3 DNA: TGTGCCAGCAGCGCTACTATGGGGTACCAAGAGACCCAGTACTTC.

This chain uses TRBV7-9 with TRBJ1-1, with D uncertain. Germline lookup yields CDR1 SEHNR and CDR2 FQNEAQ (reference sequence). The CDR3 consists of 12 residues. Trimming removed 4 bases at V and 2 bases at J, with 5 bases between. CDR3 bases: TGTGCCAGCAGCTGGCCTAACACTGAAGCTTTCTTT. Translating gives CASSWPNTEAFF.

The chain is built from TRBV7-2 and TRBJ1-5; D is undetermined. Trimming stripped 1 base from V and 15 bases from J, with 19 bases between. There are 14 residues in the CDR3. Germline V gives CDR1 SGHTA, CDR2 FQGNSA. Here the CDR3 DNA reads TGTGCCAGCAGCTTAGGGCGGATGGCGGGTAGTTGGCATTTT. Protein: CASSLGRMAGSWHF.

This clonotype has a handful of counts. This chain links TRBV7-2 with TRBJ2-1; 9 nucleotides line up with TRBD1. This CDR3 region has 16 residues. V dropped 3 bases and J dropped 5; count of bases not matched to a gene: 8. Germline V gene data show CDR1 as SGHTA and CDR2 as FQGNSA. CDR3 nucleotide sequence: TGTGCCAGCAGCTTTCTCACCGGGACAGGGAACAATGAGCAGTTCTTC. Translated: CASSFLTGTGNNEQFF.

This clonotype was detected a few times. V and J are TRBV11-2 and TRBJ2-1; TRBD1 agrees at 10 bases. V gave up 4 bases and J gave up 7 bases; unmatched junction bases: 10. The germline CDR1 and CDR2 sequences are SGHAT and FQNNGV. The CDR3 sequence is 16 residues long. CDR3 in amino acids: CASSSPGQGGRNEQFF. The DNA for the CDR3 is TGTGCCAGCAGCTCGCCTGGACAGGGGGGTAGGAATGAGCAGTTCTTC.

In this sample, this clonotype turned up a few times. This chain joins TRBV27 and TRBJ2-2; no firm D call. Germline V lookup: CDR1 MNHEY, CDR2 SMNVEV (reference sequence). Trimming took off 3 bases at V and 1 base at J, with 12 bases between the two ends. The CDR3 contains 16 residues. The CDR3: CASSFSSIGNTGELFF. CDR3 sequence (DNA): TGTGCCAGCAGTTTCTCCTCGATAGGGAACACCGGGGAGCTGTTTTTT.

The V and J genes are TRBV4-1 and TRBJ1-2; tentatively, D is TRBD1 (6 bases). Between the trimmed V and J ends, which lost 0 bases and 4 bases, there was a span of 9 bases. CDR3 size: 14 residues. The germline CDR1 and CDR2 sequences are MGHRA and YSYEKL. The CDR3 bases are TGCGCCAGCAGCCAAGAAACACAGGGCTATGGCTACACCTTC. Protein: CASSQETQGYGYTF.

The chain combines TRBV10-3 with TRBJ2-1, with 7 bases fitting TRBD1. Trimming took 8 bases from V and 0 from J; bases not matched to a gene: 1. CDR3 length: 13 amino acids. Germline loops: CDR1 ENHRY, CDR2 SYGVKD. CDR3 sequence (DNA): TGTGCCATCCGGGACAGCTCCTACAATGAGCAGTTCTTC. Amino acid sequence: CAIRDSSYNEQFF.